The 18 T cell receptor beta chains reported below all come from one sample, sequenced in a study of T cells after yellow fever vaccination. TCRdb redid the calling of the 5' RACE reads with MiXCR, one entry per CDR3 protein. This sample yields over 150,000 distinct CDR3 sequences, of which about 6% are seen a single time; approximately 3% belongs to the top ten. Sequenced material: CD4+ T cells sorted from PBMCs, taken on the day of the first yellow fever vaccination. These receptor sequences come from a man in his late teens or twenties who received the YFV17D yellow fever vaccine.

Remarks on this clonotype: One end of the junction fails to match germline, which may point to a read error. The V call is TRBV12-3 or TRBV12-4, the J call TRBJ1-6; TRBD1 might be the D (5 bases). The CDR3 is 15 residues long. CDR3 nucleotide sequence: TGTGCCAGAAGTTTAGAGGGGCCGGATAATTCACCCCTCCACTTT. Amino acids: CARSLEGPDNSPLHF.

This clonotype was counted ten times or more. The V call is TRBV24-1, the J call TRBJ2-5, with no clear D. V lost 4 bases and J 5 bases, leaving 10 bases between the germline ends. The CDR3 runs 13 residues. Germline CDR1 is KGHDR and CDR2 is SFDVKD. CDR3 nucleotides: TGTGCCACCAGTGACTTAGTCCACGAGACCCAGTACTTC. This translates into CATSDLVHETQYF.

This chain joins TRBV2 and TRBJ1-6; D remains ambiguous. Trimming shortened V by 7 bases and J by 9 bases, and 13 bases separated the two germline ends. The CDR3 loop spans 13 amino acids. The germline V gene has CDR1 SNHLY and CDR2 FYNNEI. The CDR3 is CASNGEFFSPLHF. CDR3 nucleotides: TGTGCCAGCAATGGGGAATTCTTTTCACCCCTCCACTTT.

This clonotype appeared a few times. V usage is TRBV5-4 and J usage is TRBJ2-5, with D perhaps matching TRBD2 (5 bases). Trimming pared 3 bases from V and 4 bases from J, leaving 10 bases between. Germline CDR1 reads SGHNT; CDR2 reads YYREEE (reference sequence). This CDR3 region has 13 residues. DNA of the CDR3: TGTGCCAGCAGCTCCGTCGCGGGAGAGACCCAGTACTTC. Translated, it gives CASSSVAGETQYF.

This clonotype was detected many times. CDR3 loop: CSARDRYRMPSYNEQFF. The CDR3 DNA is TGCAGTGCTAGAGATCGCTACCGAATGCCCTCCTACAATGAGCAGTTCTTC. The genes are TRBV20-1 and TRBJ2-1; D unclear. V lost 0 bases, J lost 0 bases, and 15 bases lay in between. The germline V gene has CDR1 DFQATT and CDR2 SNEGSKA (reference sequence). The CDR3 is 17 amino acids.

This clonotype has just a few counts. The V and J genes are TRBV3-1 and TRBJ2-1; 12 bases line up with TRBD1. The CDR3 consists of 16 residues. Losses at the gene ends were 3 bases for V and 6 bases for J; bases not matched to a gene: 6. Germline lookup yields CDR1 LGHDT and CDR2 YNNKEL (reference sequence). CDR3 sequence (DNA): TGTGCCAGCAGCCAGGAGGGACAGGGGGCGGGCAATGAGCAGTTCTTC. Its translation: CASSQEGQGAGNEQFF.

Only a few counts were recorded for this clonotype. The rearrangement joins TRBV2 to TRBJ2-7; no reliable D call. Trimming removed 4 bases from V and 2 bases from J, with 9 bases in between. From germline, CDR1 is SNHLY and CDR2 FYNNEI. CDR3 length: 13 residues. CDR3 DNA: TGTGCCAGCAGTGTGGCGCTGACCTACGAGCAGTACGTC. This translates into CASSVALTYEQYV.

The V and J genes are TRBV24-1 and TRBJ2-1, with 7 bases identical to TRBD1. The CDR3 length is 20 residues. CDR1 KGHDR and CDR2 SFDVKD come from the germline V gene. With V trimmed by 7 bases and J by 0 bases, 20 bases remained unmatched. The CDR3 loop is CATSPPGQRVPTSSYNEQFF. In nucleotides, the CDR3 is TGTGCCACCAGCCCCCCGGGACAGCGCGTCCCCACGAGCTCCTACAATGAGCAGTTCTTC.

This clonotype was seen a few times. This chain links TRBV29-1 with TRBJ2-3; 7 bases line up with TRBD1. The V gene's germline CDR1 is SQVTM and CDR2 ANQGSEA. This CDR3 has 13 residues. V trimming: 5 bases; J trimming: 4 bases; junction bases outside the gene matches: 6. CDR3 sequence reads: CSVPRQGADTQYF. The CDR3 DNA is TGCAGCGTTCCTAGACAGGGCGCAGATACGCAGTATTTT.

This clonotype came up many times. J is TRBJ2-1 and V is TRBV7-3, with 12 bases identical to TRBD2. CDR1 and CDR2 (germline): SGHTA, FQGTGA. This CDR3 is 14 amino acids long. J was trimmed by 6 bases and V by 5 bases; bases with no gene match: 2. The CDR3 is CASSMGLAGNEQFF. For the CDR3, the DNA is TGTGCCAGCAGCATGGGACTAGCGGGCAATGAGCAGTTCTTC. The entire variable domain, with the rest obtained from reference TRBV7-3 and TRBJ2-1, is as follows: GAGVSQTPSNKVTEKGKYVELRCDPISGHTALYWYRQSLGQGPEFLIYFQGTGAADDSGLPNDRFFAVRPEGSVSTLKIQRTERGDSAVYLCASSMGLAGNEQFFGPGTRLTVL.

CDR3: CASSPQGGGRNQPQHF. CDR3 bases: TGTGCCAGCTCACCACAGGGGGGGGGCCGCAATCAGCCCCAGCATTTT. J is TRBJ1-5 and V is TRBV18, with TRBD1 as a possible D gene (6 bases). Deletions cut 1 base from V and 2 bases from J, with 12 bases between. This CDR3 is 16 amino acids long. Per germline, CDR1 KGHSH and CDR2 LQKENI.

This clonotype has ten or more counts. This chain joins TRBV11-1 and TRBJ2-2; 8 bases line up with TRBD2. The CDR3 runs 16 residues. With 2 bases clipped from V and 7 bases from J, the junction kept 9 bases outside the gene matches. Germline V gene sequence: CDR1 SGHAT, CDR2 FQDESV (reference sequence). The CDR3 region is CASSLMAGGLNGELFF. CDR3 coding DNA: TGTGCCAGCAGCTTAATGGCGGGGGGTTTGAACGGGGAGCTGTTTTTT.

The sample holds many counts of this clonotype. The chain joins TRBV18 to TRBJ1-1; D is ambiguous. V lost 3 bases, J lost 1 base, and 6 bases lay in between. Germline V lookup: CDR1 KGHSH, CDR2 LQKENI. The CDR3 extends over 13 amino acids. CDR3 coding DNA: TGTGCCAGCTCACCGGAGGAGAACACTGAAGCTTTCTTT. This encodes CASSPEENTEAFF.

There are many counts of this clonotype. The chain joins TRBV7-3 to TRBJ2-2; a weak D match, TRBD1 (5 bases). Germline CDR1 reads SGHTA; CDR2 reads FQGTGA. The V and J ends lost 4 bases and 1 base respectively, with 7 bases between them. This CDR3 is 14 amino acids long. The CDR3 loop reads CASSSTGNTGELFF. For the CDR3, the DNA is TGTGCCAGCAGCTCCACAGGGAACACCGGGGAGCTGTTTTTT. The full variable domain, with the rest looked up from reference TRBV7-3 and TRBJ2-2, is GAGVSQTPSNKVTEKGKYVELRCDPISGHTALYWYRQSLGQGPEFLIYFQGTGAADDSGLPNDRFFAVRPEGSVSTLKIQRTERGDSAVYLCASSSTGNTGELFFGEGSRLTVL.

This clonotype was seen ten or more times. V is TRBV7-2 and J is TRBJ1-2, with a weak D call TRBD1 (5 bases). The CDR3 runs to 14 residues. The germline gives CDR1 SGHTA, CDR2 FQGNSA. V was cut by 1 base and J by 5 bases, with 11 bases left in between. The CDR3 nucleotides read TGTGCCAGCAGCTTAGGTGGGGGAAAATATGGCTACACCTTC. Amino acid sequence: CASSLGGGKYGYTF.

This clonotype was recorded at least ten times. The CDR3 here is CASSPQGGDTQYF. For the CDR3, the DNA is TGTGCCAGCAGCCCGCAGGGTGGGGATACGCAGTATTTT. This chain uses TRBV5-6 with TRBJ2-3; a possible D gene is TRBD1 (5 bases). Trimming shortened V by 4 bases and J by 6 bases, and 12 bases separated the two germline ends. CDR3 length equals 13 residues. Germline CDR1 SGHDT, CDR2 YYEEEE.

This clonotype was found many times. The chain joins TRBV6-5 to TRBJ1-4; 8 bases agree with TRBD1. Germline CDR1 and CDR2: MNHEY and SVGAGI. This CDR3 has 15 amino acids. V dropped 6 bases and J dropped 7; count of bases not matched to a gene: 10. CDR3 bases: TGTGCCAGCAGCCGAGACAGGGGAGGGAGTGAAAAACTGTTTTTT. Translation gives CASSRDRGGSEKLFF.

This clonotype was seen many times. The V and J genes are TRBV5-1 and TRBJ2-3; D remains unclear. The CDR3 runs 13 residues. Trimming pared 4 bases from V and 2 bases from J, leaving 8 bases between. CDR1 and CDR2 from the germline V gene are SGHRS and YFSETQ. CDR3 nucleotides: TGCGCCAGCAGCATCGACCACACAGATACGCAGTATTTT. It translates to CASSIDHTDTQYF.